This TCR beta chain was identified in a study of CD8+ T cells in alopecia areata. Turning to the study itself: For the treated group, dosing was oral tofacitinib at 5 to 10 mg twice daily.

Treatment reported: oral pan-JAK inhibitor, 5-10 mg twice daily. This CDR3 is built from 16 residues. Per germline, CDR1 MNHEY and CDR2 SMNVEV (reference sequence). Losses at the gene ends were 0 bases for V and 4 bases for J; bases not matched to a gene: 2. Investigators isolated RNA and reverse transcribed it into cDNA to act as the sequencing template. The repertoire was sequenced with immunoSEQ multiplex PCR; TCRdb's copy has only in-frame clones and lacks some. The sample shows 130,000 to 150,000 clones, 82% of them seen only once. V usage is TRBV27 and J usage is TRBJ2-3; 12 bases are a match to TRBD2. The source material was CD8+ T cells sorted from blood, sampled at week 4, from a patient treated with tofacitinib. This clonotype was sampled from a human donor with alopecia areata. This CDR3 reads CASSLSASGGADTQYF. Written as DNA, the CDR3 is TGTGCCAGCAGTTTATCTGCTAGCGGGGGGGCAGATACGCAGTATTTT.